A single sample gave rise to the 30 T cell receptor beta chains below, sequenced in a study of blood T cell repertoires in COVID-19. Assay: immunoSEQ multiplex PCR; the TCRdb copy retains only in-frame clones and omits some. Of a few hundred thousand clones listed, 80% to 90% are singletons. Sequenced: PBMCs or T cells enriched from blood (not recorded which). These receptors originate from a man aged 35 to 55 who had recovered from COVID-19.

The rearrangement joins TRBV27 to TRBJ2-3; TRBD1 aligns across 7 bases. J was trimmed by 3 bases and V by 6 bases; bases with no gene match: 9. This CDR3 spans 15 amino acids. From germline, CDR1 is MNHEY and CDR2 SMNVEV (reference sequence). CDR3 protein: CASSLRGLGTDTQYF. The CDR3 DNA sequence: TGTGCCAGCAGCTTAAGGGGGCTGGGGACAGATACGCAGTATTTT.

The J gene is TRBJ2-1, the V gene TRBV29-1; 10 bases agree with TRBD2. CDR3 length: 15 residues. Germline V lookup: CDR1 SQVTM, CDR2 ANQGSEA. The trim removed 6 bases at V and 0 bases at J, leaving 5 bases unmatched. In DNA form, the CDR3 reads TGCAGCGTCGATAGACTAGCGGGCTCCTACAATGAGCAGTTCTTC. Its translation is CSVDRLAGSYNEQFF.

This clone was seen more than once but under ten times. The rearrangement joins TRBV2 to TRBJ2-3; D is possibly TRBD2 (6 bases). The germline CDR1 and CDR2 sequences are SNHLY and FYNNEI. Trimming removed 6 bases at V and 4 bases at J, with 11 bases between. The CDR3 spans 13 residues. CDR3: CASREGRADTQYF. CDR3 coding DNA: TGTGCCAGCAGGGAGGGCCGGGCAGATACGCAGTATTTT.

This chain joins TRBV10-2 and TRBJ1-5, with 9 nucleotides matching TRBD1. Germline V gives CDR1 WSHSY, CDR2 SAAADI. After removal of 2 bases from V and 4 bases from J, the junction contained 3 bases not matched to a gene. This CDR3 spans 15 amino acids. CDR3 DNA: TGCGCCAGCAGTGAGGGGACAGGGCGGAATCAGCCCCAGCATTTT. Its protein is CASSEGTGRNQPQHF.

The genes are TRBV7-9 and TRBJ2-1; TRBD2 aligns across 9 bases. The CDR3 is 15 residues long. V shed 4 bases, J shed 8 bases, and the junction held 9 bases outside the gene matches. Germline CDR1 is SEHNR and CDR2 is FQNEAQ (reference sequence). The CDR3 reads CASSSGGSGSHEQFF. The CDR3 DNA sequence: TGTGCCAGCAGCTCGGGGGGTAGCGGGAGCCATGAGCAGTTCTTC.

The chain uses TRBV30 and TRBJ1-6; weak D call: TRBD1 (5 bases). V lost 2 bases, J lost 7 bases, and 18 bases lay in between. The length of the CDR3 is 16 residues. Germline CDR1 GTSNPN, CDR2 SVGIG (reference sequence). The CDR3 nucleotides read TGTGCCTGGAGTCGGGGGATCCAGTTTTTCAATTCACCCCTCCACTTT. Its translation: CAWSRGIQFFNSPLHF.

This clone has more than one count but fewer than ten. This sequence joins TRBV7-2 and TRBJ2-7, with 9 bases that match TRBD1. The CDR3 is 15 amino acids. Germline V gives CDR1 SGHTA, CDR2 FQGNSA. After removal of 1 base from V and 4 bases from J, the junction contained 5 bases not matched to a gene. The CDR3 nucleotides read TGTGCCAGCAGCTTAGACATCGGACAGGGGTACGAGCAGTACTTC. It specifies CASSLDIGQGYEQYF.

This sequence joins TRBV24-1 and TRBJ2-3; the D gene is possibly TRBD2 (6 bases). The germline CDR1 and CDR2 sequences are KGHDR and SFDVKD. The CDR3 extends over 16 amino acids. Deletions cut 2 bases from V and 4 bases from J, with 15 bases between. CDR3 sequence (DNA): TGTGCCACCAGTGATTCGGGACTTCCCCCCGCAGATACGCAGTATTTT. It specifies CATSDSGLPPADTQYF.

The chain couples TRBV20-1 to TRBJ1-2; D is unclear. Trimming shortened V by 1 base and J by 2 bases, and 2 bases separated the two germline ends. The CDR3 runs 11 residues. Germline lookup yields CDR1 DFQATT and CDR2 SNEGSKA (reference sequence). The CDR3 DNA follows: TGCAGTGCTAGAGTAAACTATGGCTACACCTTC. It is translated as CSARVNYGYTF.

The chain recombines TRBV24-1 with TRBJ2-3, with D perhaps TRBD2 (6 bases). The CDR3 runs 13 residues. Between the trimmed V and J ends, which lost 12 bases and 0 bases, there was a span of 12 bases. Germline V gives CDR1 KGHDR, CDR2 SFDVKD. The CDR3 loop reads CASGRGSTDTQYF. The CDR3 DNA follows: TGTGCCTCGGGTCGGGGGAGCACAGATACGCAGTATTTT.

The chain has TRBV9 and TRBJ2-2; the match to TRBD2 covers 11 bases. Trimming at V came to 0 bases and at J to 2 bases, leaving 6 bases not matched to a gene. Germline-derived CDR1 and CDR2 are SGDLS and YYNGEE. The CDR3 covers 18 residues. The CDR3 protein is CASSVATGLAENTGELFF. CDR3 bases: TGTGCCAGCAGCGTAGCTACGGGACTAGCGGAAAACACCGGGGAGCTGTTTTTT.

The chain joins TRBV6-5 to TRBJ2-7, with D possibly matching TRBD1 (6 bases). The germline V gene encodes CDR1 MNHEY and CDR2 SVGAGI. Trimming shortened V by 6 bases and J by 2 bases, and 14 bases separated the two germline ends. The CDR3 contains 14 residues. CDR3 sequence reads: CASSRPGHTYEQYF. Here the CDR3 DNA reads TGTGCCAGCAGCCGGCCGGGACATACCTACGAGCAGTACTTC.

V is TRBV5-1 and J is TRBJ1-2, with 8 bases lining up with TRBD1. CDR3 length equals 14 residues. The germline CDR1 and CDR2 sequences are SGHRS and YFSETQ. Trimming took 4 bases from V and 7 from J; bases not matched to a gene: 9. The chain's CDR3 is CASSPQDRGGGYTF. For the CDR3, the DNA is TGCGCCAGCAGCCCCCAAGACAGGGGAGGTGGCTACACCTTC. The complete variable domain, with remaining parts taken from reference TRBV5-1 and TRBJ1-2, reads KAGVTQTPRYLIKTRGQQVTLSCSPISGHRSVSWYQQTPGQGLQFLFEYFSETQRNKGNFPGRFSGRQFSNSRSEMNVSTLELGDSALYLCASSPQDRGGGYTFGSGTRLTVV.

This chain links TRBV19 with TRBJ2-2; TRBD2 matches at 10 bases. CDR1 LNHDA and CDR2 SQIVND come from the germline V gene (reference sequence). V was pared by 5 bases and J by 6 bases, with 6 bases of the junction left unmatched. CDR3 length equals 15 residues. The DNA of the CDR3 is TGTGCCAGTAGTTTGGAGCGGGGGGGAGCCGGGGAGCTGTTTTTT. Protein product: CASSLERGGAGELFF.

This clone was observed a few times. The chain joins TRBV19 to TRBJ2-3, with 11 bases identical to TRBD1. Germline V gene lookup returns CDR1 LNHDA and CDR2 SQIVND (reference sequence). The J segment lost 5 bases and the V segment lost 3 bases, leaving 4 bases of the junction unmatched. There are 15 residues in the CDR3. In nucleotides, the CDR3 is TGTGCCAGTAGTATTGGGACAGGGGGAGGAGATACGCAGTATTTT. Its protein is CASSIGTGGGDTQYF. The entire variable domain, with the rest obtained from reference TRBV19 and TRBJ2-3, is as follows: DGGITQSPKYLFRKEGQNVTLSCEQNLNHDAMYWYRQDPGQGLRLIYYSQIVNDFQKGDIAEGYSVSREKKESFPLTVTSAQKNPTAFYLCASSIGTGGGDTQYFGPGTRLTVL.

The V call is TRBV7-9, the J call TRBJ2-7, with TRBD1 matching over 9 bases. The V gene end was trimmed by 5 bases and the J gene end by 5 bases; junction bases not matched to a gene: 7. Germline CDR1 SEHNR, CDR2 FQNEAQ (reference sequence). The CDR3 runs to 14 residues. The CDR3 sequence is CASSPWTGANEQYF. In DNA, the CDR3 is TGTGCCAGCAGCCCCTGGACAGGGGCGAACGAGCAGTACTTC.

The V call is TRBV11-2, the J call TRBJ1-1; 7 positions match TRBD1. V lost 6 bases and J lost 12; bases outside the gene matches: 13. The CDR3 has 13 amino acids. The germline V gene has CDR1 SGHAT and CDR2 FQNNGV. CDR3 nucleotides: TGTGCCAGCAGGCCGACAGGGACTTTCGGAACTTTCTTT. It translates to CASRPTGTFGTFF.

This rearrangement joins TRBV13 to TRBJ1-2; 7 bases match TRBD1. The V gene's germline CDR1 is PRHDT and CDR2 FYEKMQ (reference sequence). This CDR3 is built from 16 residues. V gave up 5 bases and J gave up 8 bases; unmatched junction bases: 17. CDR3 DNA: TGTGCCAGCAGCCATTCGATTTTGACAGGGATGGACGGCTACACCTTC. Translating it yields CASSHSILTGMDGYTF.

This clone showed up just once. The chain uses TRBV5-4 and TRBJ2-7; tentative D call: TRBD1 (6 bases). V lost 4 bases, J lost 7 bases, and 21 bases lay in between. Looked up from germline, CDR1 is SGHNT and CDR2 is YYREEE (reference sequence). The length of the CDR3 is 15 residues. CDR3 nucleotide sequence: TGTGCCAGCAGCATTGCCCGGGACACCTCTCGGGAGCAGTACTTC. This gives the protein CASSIARDTSREQYF.

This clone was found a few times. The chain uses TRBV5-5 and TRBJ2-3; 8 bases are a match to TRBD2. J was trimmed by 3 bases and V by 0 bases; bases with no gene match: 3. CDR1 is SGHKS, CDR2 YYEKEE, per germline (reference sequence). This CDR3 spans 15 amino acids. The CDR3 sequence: CASSLAPSGTDTQYF. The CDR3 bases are TGTGCCAGCAGCTTGGCCCCTAGCGGGACAGATACGCAGTATTTT.

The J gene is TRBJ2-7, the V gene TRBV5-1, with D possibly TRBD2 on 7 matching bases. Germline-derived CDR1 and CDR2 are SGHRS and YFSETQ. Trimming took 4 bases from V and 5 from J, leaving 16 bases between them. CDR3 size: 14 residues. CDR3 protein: CASSGGAGAHEQYF. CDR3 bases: TGCGCCAGCAGCGGGGGGGCGGGAGCCCACGAGCAGTACTTC.

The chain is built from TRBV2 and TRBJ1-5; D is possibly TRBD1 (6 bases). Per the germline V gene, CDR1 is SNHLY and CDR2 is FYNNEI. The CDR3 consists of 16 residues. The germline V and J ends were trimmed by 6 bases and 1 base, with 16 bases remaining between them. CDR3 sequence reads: CASSDGGPRSNQPQHF. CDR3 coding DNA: TGTGCCAGCAGCGACGGGGGGCCAAGGAGCAATCAGCCCCAGCATTTT.

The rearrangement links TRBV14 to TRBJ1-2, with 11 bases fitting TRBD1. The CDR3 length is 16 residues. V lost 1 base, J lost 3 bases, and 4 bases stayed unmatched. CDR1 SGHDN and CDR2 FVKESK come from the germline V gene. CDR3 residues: CASSQVWGQGDYGYTF. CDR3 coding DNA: TGTGCCAGCAGCCAAGTTTGGGGACAGGGGGACTATGGCTACACCTTC.

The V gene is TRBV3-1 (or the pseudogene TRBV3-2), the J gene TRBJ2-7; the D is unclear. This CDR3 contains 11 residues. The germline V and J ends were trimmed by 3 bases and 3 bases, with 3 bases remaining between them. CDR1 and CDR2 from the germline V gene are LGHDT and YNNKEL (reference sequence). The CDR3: CASSHGYEQYF. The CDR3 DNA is TGTGCCAGCAGCCACGGCTACGAGCAGTACTTC.

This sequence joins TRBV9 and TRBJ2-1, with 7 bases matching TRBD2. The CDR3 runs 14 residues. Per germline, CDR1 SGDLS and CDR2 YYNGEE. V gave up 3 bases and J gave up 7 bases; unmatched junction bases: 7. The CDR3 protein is CASSAPAGSNEQFF. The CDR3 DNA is TGTGCCAGCAGCGCCCCAGCGGGGAGTAATGAGCAGTTCTTC.

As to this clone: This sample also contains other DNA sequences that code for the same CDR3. The chain's CDR3 is CASSEYAGSNTGELFF. DNA of the CDR3: TGTGCCAGCAGTGAATACGCGGGGTCGAACACCGGGGAGCTGTTTTTT. This chain connects TRBV6-1 to TRBJ2-2, with D maybe TRBD2 (6 bases). V dropped 2 bases and J dropped 0 bases, with 10 bases sitting between them. The CDR3 spans 16 residues. Looked up from germline, CDR1 is MNHNS and CDR2 is SASEGT.

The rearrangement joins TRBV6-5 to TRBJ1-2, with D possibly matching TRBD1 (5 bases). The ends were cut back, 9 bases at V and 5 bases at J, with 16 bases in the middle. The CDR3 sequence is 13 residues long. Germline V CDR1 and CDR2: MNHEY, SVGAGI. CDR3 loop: CASREGGVYGYTF. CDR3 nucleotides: TGTGCCAGTAGGGAGGGAGGGGTATATGGCTACACCTTC.

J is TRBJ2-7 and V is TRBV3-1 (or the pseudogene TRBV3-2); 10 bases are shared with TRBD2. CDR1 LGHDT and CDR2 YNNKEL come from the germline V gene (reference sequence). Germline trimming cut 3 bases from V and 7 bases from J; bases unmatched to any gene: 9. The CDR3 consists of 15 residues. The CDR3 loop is CASSHRAGGPREQYF. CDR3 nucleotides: TGTGCCAGCAGCCACCGAGCGGGAGGGCCAAGGGAGCAGTACTTC.

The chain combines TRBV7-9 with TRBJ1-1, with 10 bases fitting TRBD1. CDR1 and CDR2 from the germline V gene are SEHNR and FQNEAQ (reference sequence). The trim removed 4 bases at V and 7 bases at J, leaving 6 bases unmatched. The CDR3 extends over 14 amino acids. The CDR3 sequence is CASSSWGQGLEAFF. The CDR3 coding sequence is TGTGCCAGCAGCTCATGGGGACAGGGGCTTGAAGCTTTCTTT.

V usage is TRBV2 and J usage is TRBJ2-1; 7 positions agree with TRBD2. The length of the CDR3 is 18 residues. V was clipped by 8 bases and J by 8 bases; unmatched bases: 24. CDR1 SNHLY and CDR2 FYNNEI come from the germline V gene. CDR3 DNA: TGTGCCAGCGCCTATCGGCGTTTTAGTTCGGGGGGTCGGGATGAGCAGTTCTTC. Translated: CASAYRRFSSGGRDEQFF.